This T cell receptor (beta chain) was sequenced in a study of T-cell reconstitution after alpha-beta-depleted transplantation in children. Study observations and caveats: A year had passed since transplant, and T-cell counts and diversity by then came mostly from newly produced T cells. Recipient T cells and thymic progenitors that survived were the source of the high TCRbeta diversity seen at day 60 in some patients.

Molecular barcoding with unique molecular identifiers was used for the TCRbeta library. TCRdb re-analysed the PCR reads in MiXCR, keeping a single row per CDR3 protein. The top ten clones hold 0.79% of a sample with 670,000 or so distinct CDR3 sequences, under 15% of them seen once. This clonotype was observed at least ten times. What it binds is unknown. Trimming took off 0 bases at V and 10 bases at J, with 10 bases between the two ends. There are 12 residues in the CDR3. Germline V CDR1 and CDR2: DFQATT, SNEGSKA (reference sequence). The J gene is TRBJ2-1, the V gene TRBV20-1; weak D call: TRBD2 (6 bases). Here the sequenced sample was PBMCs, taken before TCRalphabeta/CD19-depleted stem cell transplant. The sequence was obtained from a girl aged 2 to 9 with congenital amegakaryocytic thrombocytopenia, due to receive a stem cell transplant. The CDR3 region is CSARDLGREQFF. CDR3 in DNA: TGCAGTGCTAGAGATTTAGGGAGGGAGCAGTTCTTC.